This T cell receptor beta chain was identified during a study of shared clonotypes between healthy human individuals. Unmatched junction bases numbered 5, after V lost 0 bases and J lost 4 bases. The V gene's germline CDR1 is SGHTS and CDR2 YDEGEE. The CDR3 extends over 15 amino acids. Using immunoSEQ multiplex PCR, the repertoire was profiled, and TCRdb retains in-frame clones only, with some absent. This sample yields approximately 530,000 clones, of which roughly 95% are seen a single time; approximately 0.06% belongs to the top ten. The sample taken for sequencing was naive CD4+ T cells sorted from blood. Subset defined: CD45RA+ positively selected. The receptor's source is a woman aged 30 to 39 in good health. The V and J genes are TRBV5-8 and TRBJ2-7, with 9 bases lining up with TRBD2. CDR3 amino acids: CASSLGPSGVYEQYF. The CDR3 DNA reads TGTGCCAGCAGCTTGGGGCCTAGCGGGGTATACGAGCAGTACTTC.